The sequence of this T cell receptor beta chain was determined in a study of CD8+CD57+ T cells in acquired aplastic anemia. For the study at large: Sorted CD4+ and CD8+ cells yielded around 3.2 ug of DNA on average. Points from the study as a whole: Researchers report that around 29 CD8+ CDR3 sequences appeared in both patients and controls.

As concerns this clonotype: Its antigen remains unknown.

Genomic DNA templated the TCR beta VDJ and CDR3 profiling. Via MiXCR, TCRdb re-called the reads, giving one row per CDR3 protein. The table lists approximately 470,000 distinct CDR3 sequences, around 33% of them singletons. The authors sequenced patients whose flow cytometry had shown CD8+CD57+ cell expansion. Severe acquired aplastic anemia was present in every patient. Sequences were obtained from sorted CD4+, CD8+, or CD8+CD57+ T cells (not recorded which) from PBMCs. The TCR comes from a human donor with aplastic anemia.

The CDR3 protein is CASSQETVSEKLFF. For the CDR3, the DNA is TGTGCCAGCAGCCAAGAAACGGTCAGTGAAAAACTGTTTTTT. The chain uses TRBV4-2 and TRBJ1-4; the D is unclear. CDR3 length equals 14 residues. The V end lost 0 bases, the J end lost 7 bases, and 9 bases lay between the germline ends. Germline V lookup: CDR1 LGHNA, CDR2 YNFKEQ.